The 11 T cell receptor beta chains below were found in one sample sequenced in a study of shared clonotypes between healthy human individuals. Using immunoSEQ multiplex PCR, the repertoire was profiled, and TCRdb retains in-frame clones only, with some absent. The table shows a few hundred thousand clones, with approximately 65% occurring only once. Sequenced input: memory CD4+ T cells sorted from blood. Subset here: CD45RA-negative fraction. These receptor sequences come from a man aged 30 to 39 in good health.

The CDR3: CASSVQGSYNEQFF. The CDR3 region has the DNA TGTGCCAGCAGTGTCCAGGGATCCTACAATGAGCAGTTCTTC. V usage is TRBV6-1 and J usage is TRBJ2-1, with D tentatively TRBD1 (5 bases). Germline-derived CDR1 and CDR2 are MNHNS and SASEGT. This CDR3 contains 14 residues. V was trimmed by 4 bases and J by 1 base, leaving 8 bases between them.

V and J are TRBV28 and TRBJ1-4; D unclear. This CDR3 contains 14 residues. Germline V CDR1 and CDR2: MDHEN, SYDVKM. The V end lost 6 bases, the J end lost 5 bases, and 13 bases lay between the germline ends. CDR3 nucleotides: TGTGCCAGCAGGAAGACCGGGAAGAATGAAAAACTGTTTTTT. This gives the protein CASRKTGKNEKLFF.

The V gene is TRBV7-2, the J gene TRBJ1-1; 7 bases map to TRBD1. The germline gives CDR1 SGHTA, CDR2 FQGNSA. J was trimmed by 10 bases and V by 6 bases; bases with no gene match: 14. The CDR3 is made up of 14 amino acids. DNA for the CDR3: TGTGCCAGCAGACAAGGAACCGACAGGGCCAGAGCTTTCTTT. This gives the protein CASRQGTDRARAFF.

This clone was detected a few times. The V gene is TRBV5-6, the J gene TRBJ2-5; 8 bases fit TRBD1. The germline CDR1 and CDR2 sequences are SGHDT and YYEEEE. The CDR3 covers 13 residues. V was clipped by 4 bases and J by 5 bases; unmatched bases: 4. The CDR3 coding sequence is TGTGCCAGCAGCAGGACAGGGTTGGAGACCCAGTACTTC. This gives the protein CASSRTGLETQYF.

The J gene is TRBJ1-4, the V gene TRBV28, with D unclear. Germline V gene sequence: CDR1 MDHEN, CDR2 SYDVKM. V was shortened by 5 bases and J by 5 bases, with 15 bases between the two germline ends. This CDR3 is 15 amino acids long. CDR3 nucleotides: TGTGCCAGCAGTCCCTCGGCGCGACCCAATGAAAAACTGTTTTTT. Protein sequence: CASSPSARPNEKLFF.

This chain connects TRBV6-5 to TRBJ2-7; 8 bases match TRBD1. V dropped 6 bases and J dropped 6; count of bases not matched to a gene: 10. The CDR3 runs to 14 residues. Per the germline V gene, CDR1 is MNHEY and CDR2 is SVGAGI. The CDR3 region is CASRPGTGSREQYF. CDR3 in DNA: TGTGCCAGCAGGCCCGGGACAGGCTCACGCGAGCAGTACTTC.

The chain is built from TRBV10-3 and TRBJ1-1, with 8 bases lining up with TRBD1. The CDR3 runs to 14 residues. In germline, CDR1 is ENHRY, CDR2 SYGVKD. V trimming: 6 bases; J trimming: 1 base; junction bases outside the gene matches: 4. The CDR3 loop is CAIRGDRGNTEAFF. The CDR3 DNA reads TGTGCCATCAGGGGAGACAGGGGGAACACTGAAGCTTTCTTT.

The chain uses TRBV7-6 and TRBJ2-2, with 12 bases aligning to TRBD2. This CDR3 is 16 amino acids long. Trimming removed 5 bases from V and 6 bases from J; junction bases left unmatched: 7. CDR1 is SGHVS and CDR2 is FNYEAQ in the germline V gene. Here the CDR3 reads CASSLLAGGASGELFF. The CDR3 DNA sequence: TGTGCCAGCAGCCTCCTAGCGGGAGGGGCTTCCGGGGAGCTGTTTTTT. The full variable domain, with the rest looked up from reference TRBV7-6 and TRBJ2-2, is GAGVSQSPRYKVTKRGQDVALRCDPISGHVSLYWYRQALGQGPEFLTYFNYEAQQDKSGLPNDRFSAERPEGSISTLTIQRTEQRDSAMYRCASSLLAGGASGELFFGEGSRLTVL.

CDR3 sequence: CASRLAGGDTQYF. The CDR3, as DNA: TGTGCCAGCAGATTAGCGGGAGGGGATACGCAGTATTTT. The chain has TRBV2 and TRBJ2-3, with 11 bases matching TRBD2. Germline CDR1 reads SNHLY; CDR2 reads FYNNEI. The CDR3 runs 13 residues. With V trimmed by 6 bases and J by 6 bases, 2 bases remained unmatched.

The rearrangement joins TRBV29-1 to TRBJ2-2; weak D call: TRBD2 (6 bases). The length of the CDR3 is 18 residues. The V gene's germline CDR1 is SQVTM and CDR2 ANQGSEA. With 6 bases removed from V and 2 bases from J, the gap between germline ends came to 25 bases. In nucleotides, the CDR3 is TGCAGCGTCCGAAAAGAAGGTAGCGGCTCAATTAACACCGGGGAGCTGTTTTTT. Its translation: CSVRKEGSGSINTGELFF.

The chain combines TRBV28 with TRBJ1-2; TRBD1 might be the D (6 bases). Trimming shortened V by 3 bases and J by 4 bases, and 24 bases separated the two germline ends. In germline, CDR1 is MDHEN, CDR2 SYDVKM. CDR3 length: 18 residues. CDR3 amino acids: CASSFPPGGGAHSYGYTF. CDR3 DNA sequence: TGTGCCAGCAGTTTCCCGCCTGGAGGGGGGGCTCATAGCTATGGCTACACCTTC.